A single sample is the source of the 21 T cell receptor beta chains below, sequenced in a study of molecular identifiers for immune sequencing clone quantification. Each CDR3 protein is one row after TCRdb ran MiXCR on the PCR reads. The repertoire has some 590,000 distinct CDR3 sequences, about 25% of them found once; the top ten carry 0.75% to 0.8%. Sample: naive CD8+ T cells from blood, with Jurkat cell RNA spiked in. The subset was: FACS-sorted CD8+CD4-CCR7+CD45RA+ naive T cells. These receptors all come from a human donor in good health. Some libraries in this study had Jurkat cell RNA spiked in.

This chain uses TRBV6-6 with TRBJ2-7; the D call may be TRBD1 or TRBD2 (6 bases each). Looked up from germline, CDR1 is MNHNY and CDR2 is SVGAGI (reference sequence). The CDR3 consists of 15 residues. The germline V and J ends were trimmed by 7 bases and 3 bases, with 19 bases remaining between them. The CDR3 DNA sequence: TGTGCCAGCACCATACTAGCACCGGGACACTACGAGCAGTACTTC. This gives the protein CASTILAPGHYEQYF.

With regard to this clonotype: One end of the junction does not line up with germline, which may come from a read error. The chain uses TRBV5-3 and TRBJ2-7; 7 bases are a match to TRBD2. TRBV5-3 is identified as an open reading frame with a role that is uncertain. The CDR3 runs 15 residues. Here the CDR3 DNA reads TGTGCCAGCAGCTTCCCGGGGAGGGAGGGGTACGAGCAGCACTTC. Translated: CASSFPGREGYEQHF.

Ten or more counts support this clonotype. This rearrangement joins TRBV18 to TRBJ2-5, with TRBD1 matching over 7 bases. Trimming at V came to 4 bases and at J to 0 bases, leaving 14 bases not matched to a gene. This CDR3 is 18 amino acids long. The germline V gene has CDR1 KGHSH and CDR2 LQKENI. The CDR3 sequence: CASSRMTPGQRYQETQYF. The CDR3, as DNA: TGTGCCAGCTCACGAATGACACCGGGACAGAGGTACCAAGAGACCCAGTACTTC.

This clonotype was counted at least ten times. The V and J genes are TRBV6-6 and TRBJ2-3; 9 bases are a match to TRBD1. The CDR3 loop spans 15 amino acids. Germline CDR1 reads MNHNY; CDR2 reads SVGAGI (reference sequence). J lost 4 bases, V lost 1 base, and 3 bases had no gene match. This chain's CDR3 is CASSYLGQGADTQYF. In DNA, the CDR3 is TGTGCCAGCAGTTACTTGGGACAGGGCGCAGATACGCAGTATTTT.

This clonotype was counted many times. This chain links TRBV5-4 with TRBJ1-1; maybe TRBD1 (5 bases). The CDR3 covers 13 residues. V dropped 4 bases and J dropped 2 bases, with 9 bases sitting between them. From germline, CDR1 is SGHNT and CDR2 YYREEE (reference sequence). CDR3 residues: CASSRGPNTEAFF. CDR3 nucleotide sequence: TGTGCCAGCAGCCGGGGACCAAACACTGAAGCTTTCTTT.

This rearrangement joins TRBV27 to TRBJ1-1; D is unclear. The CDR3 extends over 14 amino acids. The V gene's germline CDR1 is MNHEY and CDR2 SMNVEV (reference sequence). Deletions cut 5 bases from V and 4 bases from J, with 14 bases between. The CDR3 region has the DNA TGTGCCAGCAGTACCGTTGGGGTTTTCACTGAAGCTTTCTTT. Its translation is CASSTVGVFTEAFF.

The CDR3 DNA reads TGTGCCAGCAGTGTAGGGCGGGGCACAGATACGCAGTATTTT. Encoded protein: CASSVGRGTDTQYF. V and J are TRBV7-9 and TRBJ2-3, with D possibly matching TRBD2 (5 bases). The V gene's germline CDR1 is SEHNR and CDR2 FQNEAQ (reference sequence). Trimming removed 6 bases from V and 1 base from J, with 11 bases in between. The length of the CDR3 is 14 residues.

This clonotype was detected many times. Here the CDR3 DNA reads TGCGCCAGCAGCCCGGAGAGACAGGACACGCAGTATTTT. It encodes CASSPERQDTQYF. This chain joins TRBV4-3 and TRBJ2-3; a weak D match, TRBD1 (6 bases). The CDR3 covers 13 residues. With 4 bases removed from V and 9 bases from J, the gap between germline ends came to 14 bases. The germline gives CDR1 LGHNA, CDR2 YSLEER.

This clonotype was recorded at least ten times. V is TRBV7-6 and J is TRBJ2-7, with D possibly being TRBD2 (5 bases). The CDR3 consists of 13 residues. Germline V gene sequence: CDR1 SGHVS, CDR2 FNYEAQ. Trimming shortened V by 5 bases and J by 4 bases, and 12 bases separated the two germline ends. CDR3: CASSANSGYEQYF. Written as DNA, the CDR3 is TGTGCCAGCAGCGCCAACTCGGGGTACGAGCAGTACTTC.

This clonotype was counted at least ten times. CDR3 in DNA: TGTGCCAGCACCTGGACAGAAGGACCCCAAGAGACCCAGTACTTC. It codes for CASTWTEGPQETQYF. This rearrangement joins TRBV2 to TRBJ2-5; possibly TRBD1 for D (6 bases). The CDR3 has 15 residues. Trimming removed 7 bases from V and 1 base from J, with 16 bases in between. Germline assignment: CDR1 SNHLY and CDR2 FYNNEI.

The CDR3 DNA is TGTGCCAGCAGTCCGTCAACCCACTACGAGCAGTACTTC. Encoded protein: CASSPSTHYEQYF. The gene calls are TRBV7-9 and TRBJ2-7, with unresolved D. Germline V CDR1 and CDR2: SEHNR, FQNEAQ (reference sequence). The CDR3 is 13 amino acids. V lost 6 bases and J 3 bases, leaving 12 bases between the germline ends.

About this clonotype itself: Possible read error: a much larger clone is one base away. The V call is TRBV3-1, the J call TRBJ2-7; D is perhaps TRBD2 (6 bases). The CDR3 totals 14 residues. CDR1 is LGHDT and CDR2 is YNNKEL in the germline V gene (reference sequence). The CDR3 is CASSHGQEGYERYF. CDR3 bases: TGTGCCAGCAGCCACGGTCAGGAGGGCTACGAGCGGTACTTC.

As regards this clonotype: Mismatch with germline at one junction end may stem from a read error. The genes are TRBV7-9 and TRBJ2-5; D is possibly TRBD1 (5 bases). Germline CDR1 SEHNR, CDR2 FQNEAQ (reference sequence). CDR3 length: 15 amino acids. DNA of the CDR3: TGTGCCAGCAGCACCCAAATGGGGCCCCAAGAGCCCCAGTACTTC. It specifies CASSTQMGPQEPQYF.

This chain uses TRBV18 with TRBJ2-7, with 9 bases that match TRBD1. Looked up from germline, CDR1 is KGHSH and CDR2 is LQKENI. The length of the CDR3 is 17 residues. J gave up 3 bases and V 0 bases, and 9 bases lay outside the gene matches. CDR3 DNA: TGTGCCAGCTCACCACCAAGGCGGACAGGGGAAAGCTACGAGCAGTACTTC. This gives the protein CASSPPRRTGESYEQYF.

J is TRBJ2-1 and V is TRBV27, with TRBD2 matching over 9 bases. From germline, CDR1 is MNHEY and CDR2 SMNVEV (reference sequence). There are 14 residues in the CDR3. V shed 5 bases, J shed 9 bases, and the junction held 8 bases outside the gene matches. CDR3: CASSPSGVLGEQFF. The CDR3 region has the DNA TGTGCCAGCAGTCCTAGCGGGGTCTTGGGTGAGCAGTTCTTC.

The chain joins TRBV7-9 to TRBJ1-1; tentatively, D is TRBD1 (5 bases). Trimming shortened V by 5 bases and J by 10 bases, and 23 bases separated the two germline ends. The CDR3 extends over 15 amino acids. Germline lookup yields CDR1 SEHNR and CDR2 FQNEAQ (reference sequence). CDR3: CASSPGTSLLIGAFF. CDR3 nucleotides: TGTGCCAGCAGCCCCGGGACTTCACTACTTATAGGAGCTTTCTTT.

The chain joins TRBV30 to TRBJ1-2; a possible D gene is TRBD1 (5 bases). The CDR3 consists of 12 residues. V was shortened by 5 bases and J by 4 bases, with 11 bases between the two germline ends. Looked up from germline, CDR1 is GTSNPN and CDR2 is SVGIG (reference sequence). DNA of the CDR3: TGTGCCTGGGGCCCGGGGGGCTATGGCTACACCTTC. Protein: CAWGPGGYGYTF.

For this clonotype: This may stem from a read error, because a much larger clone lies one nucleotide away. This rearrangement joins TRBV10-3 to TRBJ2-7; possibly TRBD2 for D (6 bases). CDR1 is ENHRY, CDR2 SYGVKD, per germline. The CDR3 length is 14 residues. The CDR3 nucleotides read TGTGCCGTCAGTGGTTCGGGACTCTCCTACGAGCAGTACTTC. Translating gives CAVSGSGLSYEQYF.

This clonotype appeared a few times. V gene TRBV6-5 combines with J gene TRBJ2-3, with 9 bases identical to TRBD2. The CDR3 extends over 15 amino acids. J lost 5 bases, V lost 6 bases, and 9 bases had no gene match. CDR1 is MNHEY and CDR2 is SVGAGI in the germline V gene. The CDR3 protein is CASSQLAGGQDTQYF. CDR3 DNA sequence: TGTGCCAGCAGCCAACTAGCGGGTGGCCAAGATACGCAGTATTTT.

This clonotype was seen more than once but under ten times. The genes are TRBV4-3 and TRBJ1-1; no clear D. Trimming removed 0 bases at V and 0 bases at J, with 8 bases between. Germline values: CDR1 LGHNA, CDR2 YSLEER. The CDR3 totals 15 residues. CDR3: CASSQDLWLNTEAFF. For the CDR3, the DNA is TGCGCCAGCAGCCAAGATCTTTGGTTGAACACTGAAGCTTTCTTT.

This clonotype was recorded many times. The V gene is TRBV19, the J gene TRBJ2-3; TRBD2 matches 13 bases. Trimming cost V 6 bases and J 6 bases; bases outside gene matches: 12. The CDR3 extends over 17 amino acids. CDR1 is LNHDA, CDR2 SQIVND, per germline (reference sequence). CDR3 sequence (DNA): TGTGCCAGTAGCCCAACTAGCGGGGGGGCCGGGTTCGATACGCAGTATTTT. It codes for CASSPTSGGAGFDTQYF. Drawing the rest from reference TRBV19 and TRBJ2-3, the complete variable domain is DGGITQSPKYLFRKEGQNVTLSCEQNLNHDAMYWYRQDPGQGLRLIYYSQIVNDFQKGDIAEGYSVSREKKESFPLTVTSAQKNPTAFYLCASSPTSGGAGFDTQYFGPGTRLTVL.